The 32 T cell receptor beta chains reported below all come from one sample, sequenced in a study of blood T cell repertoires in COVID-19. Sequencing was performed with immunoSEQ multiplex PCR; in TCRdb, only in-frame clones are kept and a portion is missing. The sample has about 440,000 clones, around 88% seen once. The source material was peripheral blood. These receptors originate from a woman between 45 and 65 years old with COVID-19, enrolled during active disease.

The CDR3 DNA sequence: TGCGCCAGCGGTCCGGGACAGGGAGTCGGGGAGACCCAGTACTTC. Its protein is CASGPGQGVGETQYF. The V and J genes are TRBV5-1 and TRBJ2-5; 9 bases are a match to TRBD1. The germline V gene encodes CDR1 SGHRS and CDR2 YFSETQ. The ends lost 7 bases at V and 5 bases at J; junction bases unmatched: 12. The CDR3 has 15 residues.

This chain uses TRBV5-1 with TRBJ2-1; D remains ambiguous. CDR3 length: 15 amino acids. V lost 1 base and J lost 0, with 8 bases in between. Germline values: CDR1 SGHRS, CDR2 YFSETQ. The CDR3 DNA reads TGCGCCAGCAGCTTGATAACCAGCTCCTACAATGAGCAGTTCTTC. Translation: CASSLITSSYNEQFF.

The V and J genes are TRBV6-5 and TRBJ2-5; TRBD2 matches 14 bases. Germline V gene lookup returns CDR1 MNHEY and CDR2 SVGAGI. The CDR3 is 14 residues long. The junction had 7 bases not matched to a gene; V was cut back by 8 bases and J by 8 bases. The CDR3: CASRTSGGLFTQYF. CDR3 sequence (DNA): TGTGCCAGCCGGACTAGCGGGGGGCTCTTTACCCAGTACTTC.

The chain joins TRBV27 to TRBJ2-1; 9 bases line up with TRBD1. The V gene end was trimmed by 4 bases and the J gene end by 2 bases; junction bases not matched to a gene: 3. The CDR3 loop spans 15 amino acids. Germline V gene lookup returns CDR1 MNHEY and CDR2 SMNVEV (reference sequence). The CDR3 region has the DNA TGTGCCAGCAGTTCCGGGACAGGGCCCTACAATGAGCAGTTCTTC. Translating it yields CASSSGTGPYNEQFF.

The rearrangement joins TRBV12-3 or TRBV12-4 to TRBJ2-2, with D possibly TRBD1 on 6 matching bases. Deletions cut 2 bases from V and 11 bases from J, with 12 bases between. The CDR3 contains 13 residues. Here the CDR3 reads CASSLIEGTELFF. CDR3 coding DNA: TGTGCCAGCAGTTTAATAGAAGGGACAGAGCTGTTTTTT.

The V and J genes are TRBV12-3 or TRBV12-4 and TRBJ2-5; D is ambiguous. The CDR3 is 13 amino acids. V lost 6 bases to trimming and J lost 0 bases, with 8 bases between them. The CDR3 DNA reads TGTGCCAGCAGCCCACTGCACCAAGAGACCCAGTACTTC. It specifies CASSPLHQETQYF.

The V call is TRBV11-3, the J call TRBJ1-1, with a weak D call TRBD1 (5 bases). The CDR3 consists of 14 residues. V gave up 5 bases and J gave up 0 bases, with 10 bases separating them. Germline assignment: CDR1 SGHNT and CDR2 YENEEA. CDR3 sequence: CASSPGGVNTEAFF. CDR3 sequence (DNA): TGTGCCAGCAGCCCAGGAGGGGTGAACACTGAAGCTTTCTTT.

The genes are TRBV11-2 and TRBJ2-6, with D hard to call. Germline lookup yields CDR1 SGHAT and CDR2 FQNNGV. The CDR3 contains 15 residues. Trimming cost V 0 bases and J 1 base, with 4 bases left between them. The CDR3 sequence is CASSLERSGANVLTF. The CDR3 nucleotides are TGTGCCAGCAGCTTAGAACGGTCTGGGGCCAACGTCCTGACTTTC.

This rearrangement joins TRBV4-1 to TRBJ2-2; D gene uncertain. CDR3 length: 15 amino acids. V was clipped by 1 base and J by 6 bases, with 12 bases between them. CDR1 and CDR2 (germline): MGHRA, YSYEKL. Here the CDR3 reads CASSQALLRPGELFF. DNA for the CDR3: TGCGCCAGCAGCCAAGCCCTCCTGAGGCCCGGGGAGCTGTTTTTT.

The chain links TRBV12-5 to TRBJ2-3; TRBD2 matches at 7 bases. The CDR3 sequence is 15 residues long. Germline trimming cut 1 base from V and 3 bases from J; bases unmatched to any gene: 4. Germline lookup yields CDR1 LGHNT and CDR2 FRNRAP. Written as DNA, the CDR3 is TGTGCTAGTGGTTTGGAGCGGGGCGGGACAGATACGCAGTATTTT. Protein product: CASGLERGGTDTQYF.

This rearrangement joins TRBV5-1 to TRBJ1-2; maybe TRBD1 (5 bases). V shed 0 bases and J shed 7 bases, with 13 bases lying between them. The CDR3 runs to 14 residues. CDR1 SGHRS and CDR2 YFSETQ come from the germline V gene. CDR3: CASSLGTSGSGYTF. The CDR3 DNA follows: TGCGCCAGCAGCTTGGGGACCTCAGGGTCTGGCTACACCTTC.

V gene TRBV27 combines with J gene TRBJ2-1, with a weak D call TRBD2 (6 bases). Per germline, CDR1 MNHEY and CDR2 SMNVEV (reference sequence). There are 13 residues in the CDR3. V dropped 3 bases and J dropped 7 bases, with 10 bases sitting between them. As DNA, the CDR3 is TGTGCCAGCAGTTTGGCGGGGTGGAATGAGCAGTTCTTC. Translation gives CASSLAGWNEQFF.

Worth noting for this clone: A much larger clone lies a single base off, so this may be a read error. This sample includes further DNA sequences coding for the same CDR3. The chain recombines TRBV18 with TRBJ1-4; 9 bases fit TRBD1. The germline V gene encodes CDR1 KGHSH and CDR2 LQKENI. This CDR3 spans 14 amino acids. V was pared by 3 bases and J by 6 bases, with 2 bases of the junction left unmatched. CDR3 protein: CASSPGQGDEKLFF. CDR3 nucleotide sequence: TGTGCCAGCTCACCGGGACAGGGTGATGAAAAACTGTTTTTT.

CDR3 bases: TGTGCCAGCAGCTTATTCCAGGGACTTACAGATACGCAGTATTTT. It codes for CASSLFQGLTDTQYF. The V call is TRBV7-2, the J call TRBJ2-3; TRBD2 is a possible D gene (6 bases). The V gene's germline CDR1 is SGHTA and CDR2 FQGNSA. The V end lost 2 bases, the J end lost 3 bases, and 12 bases lay between the germline ends. This CDR3 comprises 15 residues.

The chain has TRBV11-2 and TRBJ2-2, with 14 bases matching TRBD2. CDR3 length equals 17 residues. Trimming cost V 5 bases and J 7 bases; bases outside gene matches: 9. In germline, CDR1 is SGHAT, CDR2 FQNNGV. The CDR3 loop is CASSIRTSGGRSGELFF. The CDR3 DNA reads TGTGCCAGCAGCATCCGGACTAGCGGGGGGCGGAGCGGGGAGCTGTTTTTT.

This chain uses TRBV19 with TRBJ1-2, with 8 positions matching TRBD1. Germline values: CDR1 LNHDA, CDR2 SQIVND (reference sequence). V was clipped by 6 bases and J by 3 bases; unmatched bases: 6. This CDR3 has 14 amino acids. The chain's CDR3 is CASSAGTGYYGYTF. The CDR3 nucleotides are TGTGCCAGTAGCGCCGGGACAGGCTACTATGGCTACACCTTC.

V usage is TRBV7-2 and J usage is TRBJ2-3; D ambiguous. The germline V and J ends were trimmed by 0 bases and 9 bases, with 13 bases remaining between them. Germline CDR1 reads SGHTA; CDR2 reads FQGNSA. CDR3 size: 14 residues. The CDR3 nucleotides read TGTGCCAGCAGCTTAGCGCGGTTGCAAGCCACGCAGTATTTT. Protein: CASSLARLQATQYF.

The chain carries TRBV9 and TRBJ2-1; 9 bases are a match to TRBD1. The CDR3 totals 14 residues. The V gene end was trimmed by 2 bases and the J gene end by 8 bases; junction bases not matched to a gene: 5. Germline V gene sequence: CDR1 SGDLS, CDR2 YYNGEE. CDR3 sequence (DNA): TGTGCCAGCAGCGTCCGGGACAGGGTAGATGAGCAGTTCTTC. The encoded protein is CASSVRDRVDEQFF.

This chain's CDR3 is CASSSVDRGGYTF. CDR3 DNA sequence: TGTGCCAGCAGCTCCGTCGACAGGGGTGGCTACACCTTC. The chain has TRBV5-6 and TRBJ1-2; 8 bases align to TRBD1. CDR3 length: 13 amino acids. J was trimmed by 7 bases and V by 3 bases; bases with no gene match: 5. Germline V gene data show CDR1 as SGHDT and CDR2 as YYEEEE.

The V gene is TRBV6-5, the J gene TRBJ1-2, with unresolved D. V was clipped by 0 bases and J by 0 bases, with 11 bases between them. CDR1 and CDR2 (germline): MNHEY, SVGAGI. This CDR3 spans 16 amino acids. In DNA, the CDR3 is TGTGCCAGCAGTTACTCGAGGCCGAGAGCTAACTATGGCTACACCTTC. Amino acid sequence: CASSYSRPRANYGYTF.

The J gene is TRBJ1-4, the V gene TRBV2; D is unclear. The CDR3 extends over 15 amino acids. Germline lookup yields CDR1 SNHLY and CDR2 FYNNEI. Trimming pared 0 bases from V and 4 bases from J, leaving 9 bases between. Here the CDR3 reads CASSEASPFNEKLFF. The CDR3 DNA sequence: TGTGCCAGCAGTGAAGCAAGCCCTTTTAATGAAAAACTGTTTTTT.

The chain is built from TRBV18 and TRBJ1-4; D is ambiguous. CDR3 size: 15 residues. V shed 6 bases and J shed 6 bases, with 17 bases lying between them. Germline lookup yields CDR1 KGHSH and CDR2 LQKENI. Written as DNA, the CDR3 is TGTGCCAGCTCCCCTACGTCCGTTCTTTATGAAAAACTGTTTTTT. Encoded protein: CASSPTSVLYEKLFF.

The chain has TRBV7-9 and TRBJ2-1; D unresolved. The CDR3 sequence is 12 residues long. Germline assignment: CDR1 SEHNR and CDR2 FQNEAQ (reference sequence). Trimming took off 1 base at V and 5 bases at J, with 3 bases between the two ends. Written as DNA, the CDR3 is TGTGCCAGCAGCTTAGGTAACAATGAGCAGTTCTTC. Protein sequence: CASSLGNNEQFF.

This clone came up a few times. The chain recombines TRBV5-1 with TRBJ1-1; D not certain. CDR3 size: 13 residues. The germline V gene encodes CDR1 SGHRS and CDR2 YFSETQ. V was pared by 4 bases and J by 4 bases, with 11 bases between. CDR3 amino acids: CASSMIPGTEAFF. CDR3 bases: TGCGCCAGCAGCATGATCCCGGGCACTGAAGCTTTCTTT. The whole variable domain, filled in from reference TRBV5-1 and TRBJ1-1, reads KAGVTQTPRYLIKTRGQQVTLSCSPISGHRSVSWYQQTPGQGLQFLFEYFSETQRNKGNFPGRFSGRQFSNSRSEMNVSTLELGDSALYLCASSMIPGTEAFFGQGTRLTVV.

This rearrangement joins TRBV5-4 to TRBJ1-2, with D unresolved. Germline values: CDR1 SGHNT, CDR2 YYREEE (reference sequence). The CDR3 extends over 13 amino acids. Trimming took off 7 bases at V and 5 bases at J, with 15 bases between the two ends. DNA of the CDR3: TGTGCCAGCGCTCTAATGGAGCTGTATGGCTACACCTTC. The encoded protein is CASALMELYGYTF.

The DNA of the CDR3 is TGTGCCTGGAGTGCCCAAGCCACGACACCCCTCCACTTT. As protein: CAWSAQATTPLHF. The chain links TRBV30 to TRBJ1-6; no firm D call. The CDR3 covers 13 residues. Germline V gene sequence: CDR1 GTSNPN, CDR2 SVGIG (reference sequence). Trimming took off 1 base at V and 11 bases at J, with 12 bases between the two ends.

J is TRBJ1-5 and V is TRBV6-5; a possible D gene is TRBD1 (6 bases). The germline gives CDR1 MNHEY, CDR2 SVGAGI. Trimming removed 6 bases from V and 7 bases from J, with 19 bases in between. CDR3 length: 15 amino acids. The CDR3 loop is CASRTKWDTRQPQHF. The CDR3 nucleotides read TGTGCCAGCAGGACGAAGTGGGACACTCGACAGCCCCAGCATTTT.

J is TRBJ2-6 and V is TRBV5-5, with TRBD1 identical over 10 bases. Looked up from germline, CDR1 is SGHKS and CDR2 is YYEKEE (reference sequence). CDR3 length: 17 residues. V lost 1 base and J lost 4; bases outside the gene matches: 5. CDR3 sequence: CASSLRDRGGGANVLTF. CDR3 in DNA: TGTGCCAGCAGCTTGCGGGACAGGGGAGGCGGGGCCAACGTCCTGACTTTC.

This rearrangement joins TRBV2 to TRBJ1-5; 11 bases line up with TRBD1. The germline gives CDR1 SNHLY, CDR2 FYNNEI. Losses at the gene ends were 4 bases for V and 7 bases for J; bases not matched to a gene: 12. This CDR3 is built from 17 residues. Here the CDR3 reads CASSGVGGQGARQPQHF. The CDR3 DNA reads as TGTGCCAGCAGTGGGGTAGGAGGACAGGGGGCGAGGCAGCCCCAGCATTTT.

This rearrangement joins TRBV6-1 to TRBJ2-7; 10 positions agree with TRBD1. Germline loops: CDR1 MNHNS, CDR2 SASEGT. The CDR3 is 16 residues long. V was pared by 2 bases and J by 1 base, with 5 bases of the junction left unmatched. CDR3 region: CASSEFWTGGSYEQYF. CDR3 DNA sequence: TGTGCCAGCAGTGAATTTTGGACAGGGGGTTCCTACGAGCAGTACTTC.

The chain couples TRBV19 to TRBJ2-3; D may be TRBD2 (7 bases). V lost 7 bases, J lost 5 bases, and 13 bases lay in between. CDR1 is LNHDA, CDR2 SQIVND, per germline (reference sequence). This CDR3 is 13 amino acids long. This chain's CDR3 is CASTAGAVDTQYF. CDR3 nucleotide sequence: TGTGCCAGTACGGCGGGGGCCGTAGATACGCAGTATTTT.

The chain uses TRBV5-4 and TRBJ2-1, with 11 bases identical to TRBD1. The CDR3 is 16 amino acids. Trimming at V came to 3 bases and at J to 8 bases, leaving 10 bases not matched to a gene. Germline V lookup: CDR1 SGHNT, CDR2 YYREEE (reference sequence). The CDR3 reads CASSSRRRDRGYEQFF. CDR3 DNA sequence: TGTGCCAGCAGCTCGAGGAGGCGGGACAGGGGGTATGAGCAGTTCTTC.